This is a list of T cell receptor beta chains from one sample in a study of human T cells and chemical hapten exposure. One entry per CDR3 protein results from TCRdb running MiXCR on the RACE reads. The repertoire holds about 69,000 distinct CDR3 sequences, with around a third as singletons. The starting material was whole blood, obtained in connection with sensitization to the hapten diphenylcyclopropenone (DPC). Every receptor here comes from a man aged 35-49 years with alopecia areata. Some clones in this sample may be carry-over from other donors' samples. The conserved cysteine and the conserved F or W are not part of the CDR3 here. Fields, in order: J gene, V gene, CDR3 protein.

j_gene: TRBJ2-7
v_gene: TRBV12-3/TRBV12-4
CDR3aa: ASSLEGGDEQY

j_gene: TRBJ2-3
v_gene: TRBV4-2
CDR3aa: ASSQERAVRGSAGSGTQY

j_gene: TRBJ2-2
v_gene: TRBV21-1
CDR3aa: ASSNSLAGIIGELF

j_gene: TRBJ2-1
v_gene: TRBV7-3
CDR3aa: ASSLTGTSGGNEQF

j_gene: TRBJ2-1
v_gene: TRBV12-3/TRBV12-4
CDR3aa: ASSLPSSGMYEQF

j_gene: TRBJ2-3
v_gene: TRBV6-6
CDR3aa: ASSYGGNLADTQY

j_gene: TRBJ1-5
v_gene: TRBV20-1
CDR3aa: SAREPAAGLISNQPQH

j_gene: TRBJ1-1
v_gene: TRBV5-1
CDR3aa: ASSFDLTEAF

j_gene: TRBJ2-4
v_gene: TRBV11-2
CDR3aa: ASSPGGGSAAKNIQY

j_gene: TRBJ1-6
v_gene: TRBV6-1
CDR3aa: ASQPGLNSPLH

j_gene: TRBJ1-6
v_gene: TRBV20-1
CDR3aa: SASLTGADSPLH

j_gene: TRBJ1-4
v_gene: TRBV28
CDR3aa: ASSLPGTGLNEKLF

j_gene: TRBJ2-4
v_gene: TRBV20-1
CDR3aa: SARDYLAGLAKNIQY

j_gene: TRBJ2-7
v_gene: TRBV28
CDR3aa: ASTLGSSYEQY

j_gene: TRBJ2-5
v_gene: TRBV11-2
CDR3aa: ASSLYRGRETQY

j_gene: TRBJ1-1
v_gene: TRBV6-5
CDR3aa: ASSLTGGTETF

j_gene: TRBJ1-1
v_gene: TRBV4-1
CDR3aa: ASSQDPGGSTEAF

j_gene: TRBJ2-5
v_gene: TRBV7-7
CDR3aa: ASSSRLGAGRQETQY

j_gene: TRBJ2-2
v_gene: TRBV2
CDR3aa: ASIPRNTGELF

j_gene: TRBJ2-2
v_gene: TRBV5-6
CDR3aa: ASSLGGDGPTGELF

j_gene: TRBJ2-7
v_gene: TRBV18
CDR3aa: ASSPTGYEGEQY

j_gene: TRBJ2-2
v_gene: TRBV30
CDR3aa: AWRELAGGTGELF

j_gene: TRBJ2-7
v_gene: TRBV28
CDR3aa: ASVALGRDYEQY

j_gene: TRBJ2-3
v_gene: TRBV7-2
CDR3aa: ASSLVRTYTDTQY

j_gene: TRBJ1-2
v_gene: TRBV28
CDR3aa: ASTVSLEYGYT

j_gene: TRBJ1-3
v_gene: TRBV27
CDR3aa: ASSLTWSSGNTIY

j_gene: TRBJ2-4
v_gene: TRBV10-3
CDR3aa: AISDLNGKNIQY

j_gene: TRBJ2-7
v_gene: TRBV11-2
CDR3aa: ASSSKRASEKYEQY

j_gene: TRBJ2-3
v_gene: TRBV7-2
CDR3aa: ASSPQVDSRDTQY